Listed below are T cell receptor beta chains from one sample, sequenced in a study of CD8+ T cells in alopecia areata. Only in-frame clones appear in the TCRdb table, and some are missing; sequencing was by immunoSEQ multiplex PCR. The sample includes about 190,000 clones, more than 55% of them seen just once. Specimen: CD4+ T cells sorted from blood, collected at week 4, from a patient treated with tofacitinib. The source of these receptors is a human donor with alopecia areata. CDR3s include the opening cysteine and the closing phenylalanine or tryptophan. D genes are given only for firm matches.

d_call v_call cdr3_aa
. TRBV29-1 CSVDESSGANVLTF
TRBD2 TRBV5-4 CASSSLANERTQYF
. TRBV7-2 CASSSANTEAFF
TRBD1 TRBV7-2 CASSLDRWFNNEQFF
. TRBV2 CASSAVTQYF
. TRBV9 CASSWGYGQETQYF
TRBD2 TRBV11-2 CASSLEGLADNEQFF
. TRBV2 CASSSTANSYNEQFF
. TRBV11-2 CASSFLEAFF
. TRBV19 CASKGVQETQYF
. TRBV5-1 CASSLAFGGTSTDTQYF
. TRBV5-1 CASSDSGYEQYF
. TRBV29-1 CSVESSTGREQYF
. TRBV4-1 CASSQDRRYGMNTEAFF
. TRBV6-5 CASSYDTNYGYTF
. TRBV7-3 CASSPSAGAKNIQYF
TRBD1 TRBV2 CASTPWGQGSNQPQHF
TRBD2 TRBV27 CASSFLAVSSYEQYF
. TRBV23-1 CASSPSGRETQYF
. TRBV5-4 CASHLQANTEAFF
. TRBV29-1 CSGLEDTIYF
TRBD2 TRBV7-2 CASSEGFGTSGFYEQYF
. TRBV19 CASRKDSGYFLF
. TRBV30 CAWSVNMDRPQHF
. TRBV29-1 CSGGGGGETQYF
TRBD2 TRBV14 CASSQLAGHYNEQFF
TRBD2 TRBV2 CASSAILAGKETQYF
. TRBV2 CASSVFTGQETQYF
. TRBV7-2 CASSFSGNNEKLFF
. TRBV28 CASTNRLLSNQPQHF
TRBD2 TRBV28 CASSLMGAGVVLYF
. TRBV29-1 CSVTDSLNTGELFF
TRBD1 TRBV7-2 CASSLRQGGPYEQYF
. TRBV5-4 CASSLGLPSYEQYF
. TRBV15 CATSREMLKQETQYF
. TRBV5-1 CASSLVGSGVNTEAFF
. TRBV30 CAWSPKKGNEQFF
. TRBV11-2 CASSLDRVQYF
. TRBV7-2 CASSLGEKQPQHF
. TRBV29-1 CSVEGQAKGGYTF
. TRBV9 CASTLGMADTQYF
. TRBV7-8 CASSPRMNTEAFF
TRBD1 TRBV30 CAWSVFRVGTADEKLFF
. TRBV7-9 CASSPDLYSGNTIYF
. TRBV2 CASSVGADGQPQHF
. TRBV27 CASRIGRDTDTQYF
. TRBV30 CAWRPGPGYTF
. TRBV7-2 CASSPGWGYTF
. TRBV28 CASSSTGIEEKLFF
. TRBV2 CASMESYSSTDTQYF
TRBD2 TRBV29-1 CSVVLAIGTDTQYF
. TRBV30 CAWSVRTAATNEKLFF
. TRBV30 CAWSEANKPQHF
. TRBV2 CASSEWGPVGGYTF
TRBD2 TRBV7-2 CASSPGLAGHTDTQYF
TRBD2 TRBV29-1 CSVDLLAGTYNEQFF
TRBD2 TRBV18 CASSPLAGVITETQYF
. TRBV28 CASSGADTRTEAFF
. TRBV4-2 CASSPPRNYNEQFF
. TRBV29-1 CSVHLGLAKNIQYF